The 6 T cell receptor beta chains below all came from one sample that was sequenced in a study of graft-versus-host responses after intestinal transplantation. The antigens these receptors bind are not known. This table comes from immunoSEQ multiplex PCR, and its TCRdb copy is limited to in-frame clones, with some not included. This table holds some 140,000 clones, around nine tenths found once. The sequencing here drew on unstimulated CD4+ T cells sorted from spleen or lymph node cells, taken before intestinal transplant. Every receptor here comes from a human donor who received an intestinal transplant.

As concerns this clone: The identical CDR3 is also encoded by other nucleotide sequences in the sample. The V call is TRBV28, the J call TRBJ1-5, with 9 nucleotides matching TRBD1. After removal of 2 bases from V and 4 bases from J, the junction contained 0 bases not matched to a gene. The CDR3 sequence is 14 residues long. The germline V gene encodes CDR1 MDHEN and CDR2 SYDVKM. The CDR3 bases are TGTGCCAGCAGTTTAGGGACAGGGAATCAGCCCCAGCATTTT. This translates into CASSLGTGNQPQHF. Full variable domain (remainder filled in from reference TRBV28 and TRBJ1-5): DVKVTQSSRYLVKRTGEKVFLECVQDMDHENMFWYRQDPGLGLRLIYFSYDVKMKEKGDIPEGYSVSREKKERFSLILESASTNQTSMYLCASSLGTGNQPQHFGDGTRLSIL.

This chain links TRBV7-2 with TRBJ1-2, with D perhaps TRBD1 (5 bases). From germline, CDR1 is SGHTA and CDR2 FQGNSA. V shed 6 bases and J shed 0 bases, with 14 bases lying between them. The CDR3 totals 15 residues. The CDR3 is CASSLRDYANYGYTF. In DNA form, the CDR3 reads TGTGCCAGCAGTCTCCGGGACTATGCTAACTATGGCTACACCTTC. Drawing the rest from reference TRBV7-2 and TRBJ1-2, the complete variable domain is GAGVSQSPSNKVTEKGKDVELRCDPISGHTALYWYRQSLGQGLEFLIYFQGNSAPDKSGLPSDRFSAERTGGSVSTLTIQRTQQEDSAVYLCASSLRDYANYGYTFGSGTRLTVV.

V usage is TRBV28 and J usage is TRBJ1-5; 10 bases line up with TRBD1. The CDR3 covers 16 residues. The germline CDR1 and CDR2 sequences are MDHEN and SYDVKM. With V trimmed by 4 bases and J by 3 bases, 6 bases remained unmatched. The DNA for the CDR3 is TGTGCCAGCAGTTCCGGGACAGGGGCCATCAATCAGCCCCAGCATTTT. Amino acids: CASSSGTGAINQPQHF.

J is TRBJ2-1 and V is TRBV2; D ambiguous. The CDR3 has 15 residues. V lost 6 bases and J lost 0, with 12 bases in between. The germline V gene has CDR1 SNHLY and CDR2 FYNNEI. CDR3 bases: TGTGCCAGCAGGAAGACCCGGAGCTCCTACAATGAGCAGTTCTTC. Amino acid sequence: CASRKTRSSYNEQFF.

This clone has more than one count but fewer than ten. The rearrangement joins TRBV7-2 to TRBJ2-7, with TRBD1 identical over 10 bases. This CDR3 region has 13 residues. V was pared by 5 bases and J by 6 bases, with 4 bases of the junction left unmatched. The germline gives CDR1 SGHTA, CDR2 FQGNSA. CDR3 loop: CASSRQGAVEQYF. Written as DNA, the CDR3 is TGTGCCAGCAGCCGACAGGGGGCGGTCGAGCAGTACTTC.

CDR3 protein: CASSVGSGPYEQYF. The CDR3 DNA sequence: TGTGCCAGCAGCGTAGGTAGCGGACCTTACGAGCAGTACTTC. V is TRBV9 and J is TRBJ2-7; D possibly corresponds to TRBD2 (6 bases). The CDR3 has 14 residues. CDR1 is SGDLS and CDR2 is YYNGEE in the germline V gene. The V gene lost 0 bases and the J gene lost 4 bases, with 11 bases spanning the gap.